These 26 T cell receptor beta chains share one sample of origin, sequenced in a study of T cells in Graves' hyperthyroidism and ophthalmopathy. The TCR beta CDR3 regions underwent amplification using RNA transcripts as the source. First-round RT-PCR of the TCR CDR3 relied on the HTBI primer set. Via MiXCR, TCRdb re-called the multiplex PCR reads, giving one row per CDR3 protein. The sample contains some 300,000 distinct CDR3 sequences, roughly 19% of which appear only once. The sample comprised blood. Source of these receptors: a man aged 45-65 years with Graves' ophthalmopathy.

This clonotype was observed a few times. The chain uses TRBV30 and TRBJ1-3, with D possibly being TRBD1 (6 bases). CDR1 and CDR2 (germline): GTSNPN, SVGIG (reference sequence). This CDR3 is built from 16 residues. V was cut by 0 bases and J by 0 bases, with 12 bases left in between. The CDR3: CAWSVSRTVSGNTIYF. CDR3 nucleotide sequence: TGTGCCTGGAGTGTATCAAGGACAGTCTCTGGAAACACCATATATTTT.

V usage is TRBV20-1 and J usage is TRBJ2-5; no clear D. V lost 1 base to trimming and J lost 4 bases, with 4 bases between them. Germline CDR1 is DFQATT and CDR2 is SNEGSKA (reference sequence). The CDR3 contains 11 residues. The CDR3 loop reads CSARAAETQYF. The CDR3, as DNA: TGCAGTGCTAGAGCAGCAGAGACCCAGTACTTC.

In regard to this clonotype: A much larger clone is a single base away; this may be a read error. The J gene is TRBJ1-2, the V gene TRBV4-2; D gene unclear. The V and J ends lost 0 bases and 0 bases respectively, with 8 bases between them. Germline V gene sequence: CDR1 LGHNA, CDR2 YNFKEQ. The CDR3 is 15 amino acids. The CDR3, as DNA: TGTGCCAGCAGCCAAGAAGGGCAGACTAACTATGGCTACACCTTC. Its translation: CASSQEGQTNYGYTF.

V gene TRBV7-8 combines with J gene TRBJ2-7; TRBD1 aligns across 7 bases. Germline assignment: CDR1 SGHVS and CDR2 FQNEAQ. This CDR3 has 15 residues. J was trimmed by 5 bases and V by 4 bases; bases with no gene match: 11. The CDR3 DNA reads TGTGCCAGCAGCTCTACCCCCGACAGGGTCAACGAGCAGTACTTC. Translation: CASSSTPDRVNEQYF. The variable domain in full, completed from reference TRBV7-8 and TRBJ2-7, reads GAGVSQSPRYKVAKRGQDVALRCDPISGHVSLFWYQQALGQGPEFLTYFQNEAQLDKSGLPSDRFFAERPEGSVSTLKIQRTQQEDSAVYLCASSSTPDRVNEQYFGPGTRLTVT.

Ten or more counts support this clonotype. V gene TRBV30 combines with J gene TRBJ2-1; D may correspond to TRBD1 or TRBD2 (6 bases each). Germline lookup yields CDR1 GTSNPN and CDR2 SVGIG (reference sequence). Between the trimmed V and J ends, which lost 0 bases and 4 bases, there was a span of 16 bases. The CDR3 sequence is 16 residues long. The CDR3 here is CAWSVGGSGRYNEQFF. Here the CDR3 DNA reads TGTGCCTGGAGTGTAGGGGGTAGCGGAAGATACAATGAGCAGTTCTTC. The whole variable domain, filled in from reference TRBV30 and TRBJ2-1, reads SQTIHQWPATLVQPVGSPLSLECTVEGTSNPNLYWYRQAAGRGLQLLFYSVGIGQISSEVPQNLSASRPQDRQFILSSKKLLLSDSGFYLCAWSVGGSGRYNEQFFGPGTRLTVL.

This clonotype showed up just a few times. The chain combines TRBV5-5 with TRBJ2-3, with D maybe TRBD2 (5 bases). The V gene's germline CDR1 is SGHKS and CDR2 YYEKEE (reference sequence). The V end lost 2 bases, the J end lost 3 bases, and 13 bases lay between the germline ends. CDR3 size: 15 residues. CDR3 sequence (DNA): TGTGCCAGCAGCTTAACACTAGAGAGGACAGATACGCAGTATTTT. It specifies CASSLTLERTDTQYF.

CDR3 nucleotide sequence: TGTGCCAGCTCCAGAGGAGACTCTTTCTACGAGCAGTACTTC. Translation: CASSRGDSFYEQYF. This rearrangement joins TRBV7-8 to TRBJ2-7; D call uncertain. Between the trimmed V and J ends, which lost 8 bases and 3 bases, there was a span of 17 bases. Germline V lookup: CDR1 SGHVS, CDR2 FQNEAQ. There are 14 residues in the CDR3.

This clonotype was counted at least ten times. The chain links TRBV20-1 to TRBJ2-7, with D possibly matching TRBD2 (5 bases). V was pared by 3 bases and J by 2 bases, with 11 bases between. CDR3 length: 13 residues. Germline V gives CDR1 DFQATT, CDR2 SNEGSKA (reference sequence). The chain's CDR3 is CSARASSAYEQYF. The CDR3 nucleotides are TGCAGTGCTAGGGCTAGCTCAGCCTACGAGCAGTACTTC.

The chain recombines TRBV15 with TRBJ2-1; D gene ambiguous. The CDR3 consists of 12 residues. Trimming removed 7 bases from V and 10 bases from J, with 14 bases in between. Germline V CDR1 and CDR2: LNHNV, YYDKDF (reference sequence). The DNA for the CDR3 is TGTGCCACCATCTCTAAGCCCGGGGAGCAGTTCTTC. This encodes CATISKPGEQFF.

This clonotype was detected ten times or more. This rearrangement joins TRBV27 to TRBJ1-1, with 8 nucleotides matching TRBD1. V was pared by 5 bases and J by 2 bases, with 10 bases of the junction left unmatched. The CDR3 has 16 residues. From germline, CDR1 is MNHEY and CDR2 SMNVEV (reference sequence). CDR3: CASSPVQGGSNTEAFF. As DNA, the CDR3 is TGTGCCAGCAGTCCAGTACAGGGGGGGAGTAACACTGAAGCTTTCTTT.

The chain recombines TRBV2 with TRBJ2-5; 9 bases are shared with TRBD2. CDR1 and CDR2 from the germline V gene are SNHLY and FYNNEI. V shed 5 bases and J 7 bases; nucleotides not matched to a gene: 8. The CDR3 has 14 residues. CDR3 nucleotides: TGTGCCAGCAGTTTACCCGCGGGAGGGGGGACCCAGTACTTC. Translated: CASSLPAGGGTQYF.

Ten or more counts support this clonotype. CDR3 bases: TGTGCCAGCAGAGGTAGCGGGAGGAGGTATGAGCAGTTCTTC. It is translated as CASRGSGRRYEQFF. The rearrangement uses TRBV12-3 or TRBV12-4 and TRBJ2-1; 10 nucleotides line up with TRBD2. The V gene end was trimmed by 6 bases and the J gene end by 8 bases; junction bases not matched to a gene: 7. The CDR3 is 14 residues long.

In this sample, this clonotype turned up many times. This chain's CDR3 is CASSSGTGTGVTDTQYF. CDR3 bases: TGCGCCAGCAGCTCGGGCACCGGGACAGGAGTCACAGATACGCAGTATTTT. The chain carries TRBV5-1 and TRBJ2-3; TRBD1 matches 8 bases. Germline V CDR1 and CDR2: SGHRS, YFSETQ. After removal of 3 bases from V and 2 bases from J, the junction contained 11 bases not matched to a gene. The CDR3 runs 17 residues.

The chain has TRBV5-1 and TRBJ2-7; 8 positions match TRBD1. The germline V gene has CDR1 SGHRS and CDR2 YFSETQ. There are 14 residues in the CDR3. Unmatched junction bases numbered 6, after V lost 4 bases and J lost 3 bases. The CDR3 loop reads CASSPRTGNYEQYF. Here the CDR3 DNA reads TGCGCCAGCAGCCCAAGGACAGGGAACTACGAGCAGTACTTC.

In this sample, this clonotype turned up a few times. This chain connects TRBV27 to TRBJ2-1; no firm D call. Germline assignment: CDR1 MNHEY and CDR2 SMNVEV (reference sequence). The CDR3 runs to 17 residues. The germline V and J ends were trimmed by 5 bases and 4 bases, with 21 bases remaining between them. CDR3 residues: CASSHTDIPGRYNEQFF. Written as DNA, the CDR3 is TGTGCCAGCAGTCACACCGACATTCCCGGAAGGTACAATGAGCAGTTCTTC.

This clonotype was seen a handful of times. This rearrangement joins TRBV7-2 to TRBJ2-2, with no clear D. This CDR3 is 16 amino acids long. Between the trimmed V and J ends, which lost 1 base and 0 bases, there was a span of 9 bases. CDR1 and CDR2 from the germline V gene are SGHTA and FQGNSA. The CDR3 sequence is CASSLVARANTGELFF. For the CDR3, the DNA is TGTGCCAGCAGCTTAGTAGCAAGGGCGAACACCGGGGAGCTGTTTTTT. The variable domain in full, completed from reference TRBV7-2 and TRBJ2-2, reads GAGVSQSPSNKVTEKGKDVELRCDPISGHTALYWYRQSLGQGLEFLIYFQGNSAPDKSGLPSDRFSAERTGGSVSTLTIQRTQQEDSAVYLCASSLVARANTGELFFGEGSRLTVL.

This clonotype has just a few counts. This rearrangement joins TRBV24-1 to TRBJ2-4; D is perhaps TRBD1 (6 bases). The germline gives CDR1 KGHDR, CDR2 SFDVKD. The CDR3 has 11 residues. Between the trimmed V and J ends, which lost 4 bases and 12 bases, there was a span of 9 bases. Here the CDR3 reads CATSDLDSQYF. DNA for the CDR3: TGTGCCACCAGTGACCTGGACAGTCAGTACTTC.

In its sample, this clonotype was seen many times. V is TRBV7-8 and J is TRBJ2-3, with D unresolved. The CDR3 has 15 residues. Trimming took 5 bases from V and 3 from J, leaving 15 bases between them. Per the germline V gene, CDR1 is SGHVS and CDR2 is FQNEAQ. The CDR3 nucleotides are TGTGCCAGCAGCCCGCGGCCAATCCAAACAGATACGCAGTATTTT. Residues: CASSPRPIQTDTQYF.

This clonotype has ten or more counts. The rearrangement links TRBV30 to TRBJ1-3, with a tentative D call TRBD1 (5 bases). The CDR3 has 15 residues. V lost 1 base and J 0 bases, leaving 10 bases between the germline ends. Germline values: CDR1 GTSNPN, CDR2 SVGIG (reference sequence). The CDR3 protein is CAWSGPGNSGNTIYF. CDR3 DNA sequence: TGTGCCTGGAGTGGGCCAGGGAACTCTGGAAACACCATATATTTT.

The chain is built from TRBV19 and TRBJ1-5; 8 positions match TRBD1. There are 15 residues in the CDR3. CDR1 and CDR2 (germline): LNHDA, SQIVND (reference sequence). With 5 bases clipped from V and 7 bases from J, the junction kept 10 bases outside the gene matches. This CDR3 is CASSAQDRGSQPQHF. CDR3 in DNA: TGTGCCAGTAGTGCTCAAGACAGGGGAAGCCAGCCCCAGCATTTT.

The sample holds a few counts of this clonotype. The V and J genes are TRBV28 and TRBJ2-3; D gene ambiguous. The CDR3 runs 14 residues. Trimming stripped 5 bases from V and 4 bases from J, with 13 bases between. Per germline, CDR1 MDHEN and CDR2 SYDVKM. CDR3 residues: CASSPLVRSDTQYF. The CDR3 bases are TGTGCCAGCAGTCCCCTCGTTCGATCAGATACGCAGTATTTT.

This clonotype was found a few times. This chain uses TRBV24-1 with TRBJ2-3; D unclear. V lost 3 bases to trimming and J lost 0 bases, with 9 bases between them. The CDR3 spans 15 residues. Per germline, CDR1 KGHDR and CDR2 SFDVKD. CDR3 residues: CATSDANLSTDTQYF. In nucleotides, the CDR3 is TGTGCCACCAGTGATGCTAATCTTAGCACAGATACGCAGTATTTT.

The chain is built from TRBV12-3 or TRBV12-4 and TRBJ1-3; D ambiguous. The CDR3 has 13 amino acids. V was clipped by 10 bases and J by 0 bases, with 10 bases between them. The CDR3 protein is CATHRGSGNTIYF. The CDR3 DNA sequence: TGTGCCACCCATAGAGGCTCTGGAAACACCATATATTTT.

This clonotype has a count of ten or more. The chain uses TRBV7-8 and TRBJ2-1; 7 nucleotides match TRBD2. The V segment lost 5 bases and the J segment 0 bases; nucleotides outside the gene matches: 4. Germline CDR1 is SGHVS and CDR2 is FQNEAQ. CDR3 length equals 15 residues. The CDR3 bases are TGTGCCAGCAGCCCGGGACTAATCTCCTACAATGAGCAGTTCTTC. Residues: CASSPGLISYNEQFF.

This clonotype was detected ten times or more. The chain couples TRBV5-6 to TRBJ1-1; D unclear. The CDR3 is 13 amino acids. Germline V CDR1 and CDR2: SGHDT, YYEEEE. V lost 8 bases and J 0 bases, leaving 11 bases between the germline ends. CDR3 sequence reads: CASTQSMNTEAFF. The DNA of the CDR3 is TGTGCCAGTACGCAGAGTATGAACACTGAAGCTTTCTTT.

Turning to this clonotype: A read error may be the cause here, since a much bigger clone is one base away. The J gene is TRBJ2-3, the V gene TRBV2; D not resolved. V lost 8 bases, J lost 5 bases, and 11 bases lay in between. Germline values: CDR1 SNHLY, CDR2 FYNNEI. The CDR3 consists of 12 residues. CDR3 amino acids: CASDERVDTQYF. CDR3 sequence (DNA): TGTGCCAGCGACGAAAGGGTAGATACGCAGTATTTT.